Each of the 6 T cell receptor beta chains below was sequenced from the same sample in a study of human T cells and chemical hapten exposure. Time point described: patch test 1, 2 weeks after DPC sensitization. Treatment: therapeutic diphenylcyclopropenone sensitization with weekly scalp DPC. From the RACE reads, TCRdb called clonotypes with MiXCR, one entry per CDR3 protein. The sample has some 94,000 distinct CDR3 sequences; roughly 12% are singletons. Sequencing used whole blood, obtained in connection with sensitization to the hapten diphenylcyclopropenone (DPC). These TCRs come from a woman aged 40 to 55 with alopecia areata. Some clones in this sample may be carry-over from other donors' samples.

This clonotype was found many times. The chain carries TRBV6-2 or TRBV6-3 and TRBJ2-1; 11 bases line up with TRBD2. V trimming: 5 bases; J trimming: 7 bases; junction bases outside the gene matches: 10. CDR3 length: 16 amino acids. The germline V gene has CDR1 MNHEY and CDR2 SVGEGT. CDR3 in DNA: TGTGCCAGCAGTCGTAGCGGGAGGGCCCCTAGGAATGAGCAGTTCTTC. This encodes CASSRSGRAPRNEQFF.

This clonotype was detected only a few times. This rearrangement joins TRBV27 to TRBJ2-3; possible D gene TRBD2, 5 bases. V lost 3 bases and J lost 3, with 10 bases in between. The length of the CDR3 is 14 residues. CDR1 and CDR2 from the germline V gene are MNHEY and SMNVEV (reference sequence). The CDR3 DNA reads TGTGCCAGCAGTTTCAGCCTAGCTACAGATACGCAGTATTTT. Translation: CASSFSLATDTQYF.

The chain recombines TRBV7-9 with TRBJ1-1; D is unresolved. V gave up 6 bases and J gave up 7 bases, with 21 bases separating them. Germline CDR1 reads SEHNR; CDR2 reads FQNEAQ (reference sequence). The CDR3 covers 15 residues. CDR3 sequence reads: CASRVKRDSAVEAFF. The CDR3 nucleotides read TGTGCCAGCAGGGTGAAGCGTGATTCCGCGGTTGAAGCTTTCTTT.

This clonotype was observed a handful of times. The V gene is TRBV5-1, the J gene TRBJ2-5; the D gene is possibly TRBD2 (5 bases). Trimming took 1 base from V and 5 from J, leaving 15 bases between them. Germline CDR1 reads SGHRS; CDR2 reads YFSETQ. The CDR3 sequence is 15 residues long. CDR3 loop: CASSLFPGIGETQYF. CDR3 DNA: TGCGCCAGCAGCTTGTTCCCCGGGATAGGGGAGACCCAGTACTTC.

The rearrangement joins TRBV4-2 to TRBJ2-1, with D possibly being TRBD1 (6 bases). Germline V CDR1 and CDR2: LGHNA, YNFKEQ. This CDR3 comprises 14 residues. Trimming cost V 2 bases and J 5 bases, with 10 bases left between them. As DNA, the CDR3 is TGTGCCAGCAGCCAACCACAGGGAGACAATGAGCAGTTCTTC. Its protein is CASSQPQGDNEQFF.

This clonotype was detected a few times. This chain links TRBV14 with TRBJ2-7, with D tentatively TRBD1 or TRBD2 (5 bases each). Germline CDR1 reads SGHDN; CDR2 reads FVKESK. The CDR3 has 14 residues. V lost 1 base to trimming and J lost 4 bases, with 11 bases between them. Here the CDR3 reads CASSQAGASYEQYF. The CDR3 DNA reads as TGTGCCAGCAGCCAAGCCGGGGCTAGTTACGAGCAGTACTTC.